The 20 T cell receptor beta chains in this list originate from one sample, sequenced in a study of post-analysis software for immune sequencing data. Study-wide findings and caveats: Higher frequency in patients than in controls was seen for about five TRBV segments, with TRBV5-6, TRBV5-1 and TRBV20-1 among them.

These receptors are not linked to any known antigen. TCR beta cDNA libraries had unique molecular identifiers. TCRdb reprocessed the PCR reads via MiXCR and lists one record per CDR3 protein. The repertoire consists of about 540,000 distinct CDR3 sequences, with 34% occurring once and the leading ten covering around 5.9%. The sequenced sample was blood. Source of these receptors: a girl aged 2 to 17 with multiple sclerosis.

This clonotype showed up many times. At one boundary the junction diverges from the germline segment, which might be a read error. This chain connects TRBV5-1 to TRBJ2-5; D not certain. Germline V gene sequence: CDR1 SGHRS, CDR2 YFSETQ. The CDR3 covers 11 residues. Written as DNA, the CDR3 is TGTGCCAGCAGCTTTAGCGAGACCCAGTACTTC. Residues: CASSFSETQYF.

This clonotype was detected ten times or more. Here the CDR3 DNA reads TGTGCCAGCAGTTTGGGGTTCACAGATACGCAGTATTTT. Translated: CASSLGFTDTQYF. V gene TRBV12-3 or TRBV12-4 combines with J gene TRBJ2-3; D gene uncertain. Trimming stripped 3 bases from V and 2 bases from J, with 6 bases between. The CDR3 length is 13 residues.

The table lists this clonotype with a few counts. V gene TRBV10-3 combines with J gene TRBJ2-1; 10 positions match TRBD1. From germline, CDR1 is ENHRY and CDR2 SYGVKD. The CDR3 totals 13 residues. V dropped 8 bases and J dropped 6; count of bases not matched to a gene: 4. CDR3: CAIARTGGNEQFF. The DNA of the CDR3 is TGTGCCATCGCCCGGACAGGGGGCAATGAGCAGTTCTTC.

A few counts support this clonotype. V usage is TRBV5-1 and J usage is TRBJ1-4; 9 bases agree with TRBD1. Trimming cost V 4 bases and J 7 bases; bases outside gene matches: 14. The CDR3 covers 17 residues. Per the germline V gene, CDR1 is SGHRS and CDR2 is YFSETQ. In nucleotides, the CDR3 is TGCGCCAGCAGCCTGGGACCTAACAGGGGGCTAAGTGAAAAACTGTTTTTT. As protein: CASSLGPNRGLSEKLFF. Supplemented by reference TRBV5-1 and TRBJ1-4, the full variable domain reads KAGVTQTPRYLIKTRGQQVTLSCSPISGHRSVSWYQQTPGQGLQFLFEYFSETQRNKGNFPGRFSGRQFSNSRSEMNVSTLELGDSALYLCASSLGPNRGLSEKLFFGSGTQLSVL.

V gene TRBV12-3 or TRBV12-4 combines with J gene TRBJ2-1; 7 nucleotides line up with TRBD1. The CDR3 covers 15 residues. The V and J ends lost 2 bases and 3 bases, in that order; junction bases with no gene match: 4. The CDR3 reads CASSLSAGGYNEQFF. As DNA, the CDR3 is TGTGCCAGCAGTTTATCGGCAGGGGGCTACAATGAGCAGTTCTTC.

This sequence joins TRBV6-1 and TRBJ2-6; 7 bases align to TRBD1. Germline CDR1 and CDR2: MNHNS and SASEGT. After removal of 2 bases from V and 4 bases from J, the junction contained 8 bases not matched to a gene. The length of the CDR3 is 17 residues. This CDR3 reads CASSEIEGAAGANVLTF. DNA of the CDR3: TGTGCCAGCAGTGAAATCGAGGGGGCCGCGGGGGCCAACGTCCTGACTTTC.

V gene TRBV20-1 combines with J gene TRBJ2-5; 9 nucleotides line up with TRBD1. The length of the CDR3 is 13 residues. The J segment lost 4 bases and the V segment lost 5 bases, leaving 5 bases of the junction unmatched. Germline values: CDR1 DFQATT, CDR2 SNEGSKA (reference sequence). CDR3 coding DNA: TGCAGTGCTTCCGGGACAGGGATAGAGACCCAGTACTTC. It is translated as CSASGTGIETQYF.

This clonotype was seen a few times. An end of the junction differs from the germline gene, which may be a read error. The chain joins TRBV3-1 to TRBJ1-3; possible D gene TRBD1, 5 bases. The length of the CDR3 is 13 residues. Germline lookup yields CDR1 LGHDT and CDR2 YNNKEL (reference sequence). DNA of the CDR3: TGTGCCAGCAGCCAAGTCCAGGGAAACACCGTATATTTT. This codes for CASSQVQGNTVYF.

This clonotype has a handful of counts. The V gene is TRBV7-2, the J gene TRBJ2-3, with D perhaps matching TRBD2 (6 bases). The CDR3 consists of 15 residues. CDR1 SGHTA and CDR2 FQGNSA come from the germline V gene. Trimming took 6 bases from V and 0 from J, leaving 13 bases between them. The CDR3 region is CASRLGGGSTDTQYF. Written as DNA, the CDR3 is TGTGCCAGCAGACTGGGTGGGGGGAGCACAGATACGCAGTATTTT. Supplemented by reference TRBV7-2 and TRBJ2-3, the full variable domain reads GAGVSQSPSNKVTEKGKDVELRCDPISGHTALYWYRQSLGQGLEFLIYFQGNSAPDKSGLPSDRFSAERTGGSVSTLTIQRTQQEDSAVYLCASRLGGGSTDTQYFGPGTRLTVL.

Comment on this clonotype: At one end the junction does not follow the germline gene, possibly because of a read error. J is TRBJ2-7 and V is TRBV20-1, with 12 bases lining up with TRBD2. TRBJ2-5 matches the DNA end more closely, so the J call is doubtful. Germline V CDR1 and CDR2: DFQATT, SNEGSKA (reference sequence). This CDR3 region has 15 residues. The CDR3 bases are TGCGGTGCTAGGGACGGGACTAGCGGGCAAGAGACCCAGTACTTC. Encoded protein: CGARDGTSGQETQYF.

This clonotype occurred a few times. This chain connects TRBV28 to TRBJ2-5; 9 bases match TRBD1. CDR3 length: 15 amino acids. Germline loops: CDR1 MDHEN, CDR2 SYDVKM. Germline trimming cut 10 bases from V and 0 bases from J; bases unmatched to any gene: 9. The CDR3 protein is CATVGTGTYQETQYF. The CDR3 DNA reads as TGTGCCACGGTTGGGACAGGGACCTACCAAGAGACCCAGTACTTC.

The chain is built from TRBV6-5 and TRBJ1-2, with D unresolved. CDR3 length: 14 residues. Germline V gene data show CDR1 as MNHEY and CDR2 as SVGAGI. Trimming took 0 bases from V and 8 from J, leaving 13 bases between them. The CDR3 spells CASSYSVIPRGYTF. In DNA, the CDR3 is TGTGCCAGCAGTTACTCTGTAATACCTCGAGGCTACACCTTC.

The V and J genes are TRBV6-5 and TRBJ1-2; maybe TRBD1 (5 bases). The CDR3 sequence is 15 residues long. V dropped 0 bases and J dropped 5 bases, with 13 bases sitting between them. Per germline, CDR1 MNHEY and CDR2 SVGAGI. In DNA, the CDR3 is TGTGCCAGCAGTTACTCGGGCAGGGAGGAGTATGGCTACACCTTC. It is translated as CASSYSGREEYGYTF.

In nucleotides, the CDR3 is TGTGCCAGCAGTTGCGTCTGGGGGAATGAGCAGTTCTTC. Protein: CASSCVWGNEQFF. The V gene is TRBV6-5, the J gene TRBJ2-1; the D call may be TRBD1 or TRBD2 (5 bases each). V was pared by 4 bases and J by 7 bases, with 11 bases between. CDR3 length equals 13 residues. Germline assignment: CDR1 MNHEY and CDR2 SVGAGI.

The rearrangement uses TRBV7-9 and TRBJ2-1; no clear D gene. CDR1 is SEHNR and CDR2 is FQNEAQ in the germline V gene (reference sequence). V lost 1 base to trimming and J lost 7 bases, with 14 bases between them. This CDR3 spans 15 amino acids. Here the CDR3 reads CASSLEFLLVNEQFF. In DNA form, the CDR3 reads TGTGCCAGCAGCTTAGAATTTTTGTTAGTGAATGAGCAGTTCTTC.

The chain carries TRBV19 and TRBJ1-5; D is possibly TRBD1 (6 bases). This CDR3 comprises 16 residues. The germline CDR1 and CDR2 sequences are LNHDA and SQIVND (reference sequence). V was pared by 7 bases and J by 5 bases, with 21 bases between. Here the CDR3 reads CASTRGGSILHQPQHF. The DNA of the CDR3 is TGTGCCAGTACCAGGGGAGGATCGATCCTTCATCAGCCCCAGCATTTT.

This chain uses TRBV29-1 with TRBJ1-1; weak D call: TRBD1 (6 bases). Germline V gene data show CDR1 as SQVTM and CDR2 as ANQGSEA. The CDR3 has 15 amino acids. The V and J ends lost 5 bases and 0 bases respectively, with 16 bases between them. As DNA, the CDR3 is TGCAGCGTTACCCGGACAGTACAAATGAACACTGAAGCTTTCTTT. It yields the protein CSVTRTVQMNTEAFF.

The rearrangement joins TRBV5-1 to TRBJ2-5; the D gene is possibly TRBD1 (6 bases). The closer fit of TRBJ2-7 to the DNA end suggests the J call may be wrong. There are 13 residues in the CDR3. The V gene's germline CDR1 is SGHRS and CDR2 YFSETQ. The CDR3 region is CASSWDIQTEQYF. For the CDR3, the DNA is TGCGCCAGCAGCTGGGACATACAGACCGAGCAGTACTTC.

This chain joins TRBV7-8 and TRBJ2-1, with 8 bases fitting TRBD2. V lost 4 bases and J lost 8; bases outside the gene matches: 10. The V gene's germline CDR1 is SGHVS and CDR2 FQNEAQ. This CDR3 region has 15 residues. The CDR3: CASSWRGARHDEQFF. CDR3 coding DNA: TGTGCCAGCAGCTGGCGGGGGGCCCGGCATGATGAGCAGTTCTTC.

V is TRBV4-1 and J is TRBJ1-2; 8 bases are shared with TRBD1. Germline values: CDR1 MGHRA, CDR2 YSYEKL. The CDR3 consists of 13 residues. After removal of 3 bases from V and 7 bases from J, the junction contained 4 bases not matched to a gene. CDR3 nucleotides: TGCGCCAGCAGCCACGACAGGGGTCGTGGCTACACCTTC. Amino acid sequence: CASSHDRGRGYTF.